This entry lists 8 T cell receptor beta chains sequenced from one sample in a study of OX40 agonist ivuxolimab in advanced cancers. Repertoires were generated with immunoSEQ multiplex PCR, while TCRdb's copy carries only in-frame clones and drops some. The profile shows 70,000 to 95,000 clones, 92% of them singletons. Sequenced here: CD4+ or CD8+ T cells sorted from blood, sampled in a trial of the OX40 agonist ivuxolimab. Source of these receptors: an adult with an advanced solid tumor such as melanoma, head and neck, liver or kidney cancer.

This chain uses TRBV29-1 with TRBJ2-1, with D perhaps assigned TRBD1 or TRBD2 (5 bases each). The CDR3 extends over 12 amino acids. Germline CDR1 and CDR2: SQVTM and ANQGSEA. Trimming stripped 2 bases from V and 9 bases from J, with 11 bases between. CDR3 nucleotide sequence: TGCAGCGTTGAACTTAGGGGAGTTGAGCAGTTCTTC. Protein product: CSVELRGVEQFF.

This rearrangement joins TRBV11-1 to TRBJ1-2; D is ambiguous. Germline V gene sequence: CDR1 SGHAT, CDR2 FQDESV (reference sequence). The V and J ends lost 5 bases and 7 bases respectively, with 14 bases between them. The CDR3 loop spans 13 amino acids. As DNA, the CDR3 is TGTGCCAGCAGCGCGGACTCTTTCGCTGGCTACACCTTC. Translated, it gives CASSADSFAGYTF.

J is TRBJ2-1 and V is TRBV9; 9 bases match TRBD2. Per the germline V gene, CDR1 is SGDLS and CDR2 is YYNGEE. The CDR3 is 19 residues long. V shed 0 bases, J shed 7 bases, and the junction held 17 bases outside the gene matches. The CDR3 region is CASSVDFRSGGLGANEQFF. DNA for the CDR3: TGTGCCAGCAGCGTAGATTTTCGGAGCGGGGGGTTAGGGGCGAATGAGCAGTTCTTC.

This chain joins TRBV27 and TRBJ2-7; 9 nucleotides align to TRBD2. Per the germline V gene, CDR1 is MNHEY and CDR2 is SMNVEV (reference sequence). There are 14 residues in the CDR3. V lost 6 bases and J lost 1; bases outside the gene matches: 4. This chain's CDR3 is CASSSTSGSYEQYF. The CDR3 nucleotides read TGTGCCAGCAGCTCGACTAGCGGATCCTACGAGCAGTACTTC.

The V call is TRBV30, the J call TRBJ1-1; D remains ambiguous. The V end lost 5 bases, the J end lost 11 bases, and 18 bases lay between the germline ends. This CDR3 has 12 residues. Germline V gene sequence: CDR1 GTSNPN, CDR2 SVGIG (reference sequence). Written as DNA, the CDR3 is TGTGCCTGGCGCCCTCCGGGTACGGGCGCTTTCTTT. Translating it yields CAWRPPGTGAFF.

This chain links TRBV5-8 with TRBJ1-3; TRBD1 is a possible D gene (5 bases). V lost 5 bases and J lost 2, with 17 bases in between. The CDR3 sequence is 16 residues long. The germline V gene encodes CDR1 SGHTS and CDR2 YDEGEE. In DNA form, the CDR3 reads TGTGCCAGCAGAGGACAAGGATTAAGAACTGGAAACACCATATATTTT. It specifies CASRGQGLRTGNTIYF.

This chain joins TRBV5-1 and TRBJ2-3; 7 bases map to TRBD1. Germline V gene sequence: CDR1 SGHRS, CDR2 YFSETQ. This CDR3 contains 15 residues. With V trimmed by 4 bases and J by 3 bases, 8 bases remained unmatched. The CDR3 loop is CASSPMDRPTDTQYF. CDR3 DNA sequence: TGCGCCAGCAGCCCCATGGACAGGCCTACAGATACGCAGTATTTT.

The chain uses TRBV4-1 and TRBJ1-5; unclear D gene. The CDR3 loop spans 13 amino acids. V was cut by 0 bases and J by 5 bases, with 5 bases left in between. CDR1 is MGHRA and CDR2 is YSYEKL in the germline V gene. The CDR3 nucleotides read TGCGCCAGCAGCCAAGATTTTGATCAGCCCCAGCATTTT. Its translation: CASSQDFDQPQHF.